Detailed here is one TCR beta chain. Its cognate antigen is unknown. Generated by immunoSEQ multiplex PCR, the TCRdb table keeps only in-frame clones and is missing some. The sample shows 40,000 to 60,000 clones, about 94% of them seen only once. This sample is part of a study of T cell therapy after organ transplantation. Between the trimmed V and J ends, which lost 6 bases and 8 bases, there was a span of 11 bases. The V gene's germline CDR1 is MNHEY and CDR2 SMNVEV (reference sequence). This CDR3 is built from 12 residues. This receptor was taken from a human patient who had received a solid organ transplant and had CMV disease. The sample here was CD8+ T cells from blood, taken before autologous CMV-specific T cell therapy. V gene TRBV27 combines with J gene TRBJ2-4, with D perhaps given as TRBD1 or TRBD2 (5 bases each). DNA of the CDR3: TGTGCCAGCAGCGACCGGGACGACATTCAGTACTTC. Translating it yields CASSDRDDIQYF.